One sample yielded the 15 T cell receptor beta chains listed below, sequenced in a study of T cell therapy after organ transplantation. TCRdb's table, derived via immunoSEQ multiplex PCR, lists solely in-frame clones and lacks some. This sample has nearly 20,000 clones; roughly four fifths occur once, and the top ten carry nearly 9.5%. Documented time point: 4-8 weeks after completion of therapy. Their antigens remain unidentified. The sequenced sample was CD8+ T cells from blood, obtained after autologous CMV-specific T cell therapy. Source of these receptors: a human patient who had received a solid organ transplant and had CMV disease. Some of these T cells may belong to the graft donor.

This chain uses TRBV27 with TRBJ2-3, with 14 positions matching TRBD2. The CDR3 totals 18 residues. With 3 bases clipped from V and 3 bases from J, the junction kept 8 bases outside the gene matches. Germline V gene data show CDR1 as MNHEY and CDR2 as SMNVEV (reference sequence). CDR3 bases: TGTGCCAGCAGTTTGACTAGCGGGAGGGCCTTTCTTACAGATACGCAGTATTTT. It specifies CASSLTSGRAFLTDTQYF.

The chain is built from TRBV27 and TRBJ2-3; 14 bases agree with TRBD2. Trimming removed 4 bases from V and 1 base from J; junction bases left unmatched: 13. Germline CDR1 is MNHEY and CDR2 is SMNVEV (reference sequence). The CDR3 contains 20 residues. The CDR3 DNA is TGTGCCAGCAGTTCCCCACCCTGGACTAGCGGGGGGCTGGGCACAGATACGCAGTATTTT. As protein: CASSSPPWTSGGLGTDTQYF.

This chain uses TRBV2 with TRBJ2-2; weak D call: TRBD1 (6 bases). Germline values: CDR1 SNHLY, CDR2 FYNNEI. The CDR3 totals 15 residues. V was pared by 0 bases and J by 2 bases, with 7 bases between. CDR3 sequence: CASSEAQGNTGELFF. The CDR3 coding sequence is TGTGCCAGCAGTGAAGCACAGGGAAACACCGGGGAGCTGTTTTTT.

The chain has TRBV21-1 and TRBJ2-7; TRBD2, as called in the table, went unchecked against the DNA. TRBV21-1 is flagged as a pseudogene. The CDR3 consists of 12 residues. As DNA, the CDR3 is TGTGCCAGGAAAGATGTCGGAGACGAGCAGTACTTC. Amino acid sequence: CARKDVGDEQYF.

This sequence joins TRBV5-8 and TRBJ1-5; D might be TRBD1 (6 bases). CDR3 length: 15 amino acids. Trimming stripped 4 bases from V and 0 bases from J, with 11 bases between. CDR1 is SGHTS, CDR2 YDEGEE, per germline. The CDR3 nucleotides read TGTGCCAGCAGCATCCAGGGGTTTAGCAATCAGCCCCAGCATTTT. Translating gives CASSIQGFSNQPQHF. The full variable domain, in which reference TRBV5-8 and TRBJ1-5 provide the parts outside the CDR3, is EAGVTQSPTHLIKTRGQQATLRCSPISGHTSVYWYQQALGLGLQFLLWYDEGEERNRGNFPPRFSGRQFPNYSSELNVNALELEDSALYLCASSIQGFSNQPQHFGDGTRLSIL.

This chain links TRBV4-1 with TRBJ2-3; D may be TRBD1 or TRBD2 (7 bases each). CDR1 and CDR2 (germline): MGHRA, YSYEKL. The CDR3 spans 19 residues. V shed 1 base and J shed 2 bases, with 22 bases lying between them. CDR3 in amino acids: CASSQAWPLQGGPTDTQYF. Written as DNA, the CDR3 is TGCGCCAGCAGCCAAGCCTGGCCCCTCCAGGGGGGGCCCACAGATACGCAGTATTTT.

V and J are TRBV6-5 and TRBJ1-5; D remains ambiguous. This CDR3 comprises 14 residues. V was clipped by 5 bases and J by 6 bases, with 14 bases between them. The V gene's germline CDR1 is MNHEY and CDR2 SVGAGI. CDR3 sequence (DNA): TGTGCCAGCAGTCCCGTCCTAAAGGGTCAGCCCCAGCATTTT. Translated, it gives CASSPVLKGQPQHF.

The chain is built from TRBV19 and TRBJ1-2, with 9 bases fitting TRBD1. CDR1 and CDR2 (germline): LNHDA, SQIVND (reference sequence). J gave up 3 bases and V 0 bases, and 2 bases lay outside the gene matches. This CDR3 region has 15 residues. Here the CDR3 DNA reads TGTGCCAGTAGTATAGATGGGACAGGGCACTATGGCTACACCTTC. Protein sequence: CASSIDGTGHYGYTF. Filled out from reference TRBV19 and TRBJ1-2, the complete variable domain reads DGGITQSPKYLFRKEGQNVTLSCEQNLNHDAMYWYRQDPGQGLRLIYYSQIVNDFQKGDIAEGYSVSREKKESFPLTVTSAQKNPTAFYLCASSIDGTGHYGYTFGSGTRLTVV.

This clone was found once. One end of the junction varies from germline; a read error may be responsible. DNA of the CDR3: TGTGCTAGCAGCCCCGGACTAGCGGGGGACAATGAGCAGTTCTTC. Amino acids: CASSPGLAGDNEQFF. V is TRBV7-7 and J is TRBJ2-1; 13 positions match TRBD2. The V gene's germline CDR1 is SSHAT and CDR2 FNYEAQ (reference sequence). The CDR3 runs 15 residues.

This clone showed up just a few times. The sample contains more than one DNA sequence encoding this CDR3. The J gene is TRBJ1-1, the V gene TRBV7-8; no clear D gene. Trimming stripped 0 bases from V and 2 bases from J, with 7 bases between. The germline gives CDR1 SGHVS, CDR2 FQNEAQ. This CDR3 contains 14 residues. CDR3 loop: CASSLAPQNTEAFF. CDR3 in DNA: TGTGCCAGCAGCTTAGCTCCTCAAAACACTGAAGCTTTCTTT.

This clone showed up just a few times. The J gene is TRBJ1-1, the V gene TRBV11-2; no clear D gene. Germline V gives CDR1 SGHAT, CDR2 FQNNGV. CDR3 length: 12 residues. The V and J ends lost 3 bases and 4 bases respectively, with 6 bases between them. CDR3 residues: CASSFTVTEAFF. The DNA for the CDR3 is TGTGCCAGCAGCTTCACAGTCACTGAAGCTTTCTTT.

The rearrangement joins TRBV30 to TRBJ1-5, with no clear D. V shed 1 base and J shed 0 bases, with 16 bases lying between them. The V gene's germline CDR1 is GTSNPN and CDR2 SVGIG (reference sequence). The CDR3 has 17 residues. CDR3 protein: CAWSGGPKVPSNQPQHF. In nucleotides, the CDR3 is TGTGCCTGGAGTGGGGGTCCTAAAGTTCCTAGCAATCAGCCCCAGCATTTT.

V is TRBV5-1 and J is TRBJ2-7; D might be TRBD1 (5 bases). Looked up from germline, CDR1 is SGHRS and CDR2 is YFSETQ. The V and J ends lost 0 bases and 3 bases respectively, with 10 bases between them. The CDR3 runs 14 residues. The CDR3 sequence: CASSLGQIRYEQYF. CDR3 nucleotides: TGCGCCAGCAGCTTGGGACAGATTCGCTACGAGCAGTACTTC. The full variable domain, completed using reference TRBV5-1 and TRBJ2-7, is KAGVTQTPRYLIKTRGQQVTLSCSPISGHRSVSWYQQTPGQGLQFLFEYFSETQRNKGNFPGRFSGRQFSNSRSEMNVSTLELGDSALYLCASSLGQIRYEQYFGPGTRLTVT.

The CDR3, as DNA: TGTGCCAGCAGTTTAGCGGGAGCCAAAAACATTCAGTACTTC. This translates into CASSLAGAKNIQYF. The chain is built from TRBV27 and TRBJ2-4; D is possibly TRBD2 (5 bases). CDR3 length: 14 residues. Germline values: CDR1 MNHEY, CDR2 SMNVEV (reference sequence). V lost 2 bases, J lost 0 bases, and 5 bases lay in between.

This clone was seen more than once but under ten times. The chain links TRBV10-3 to TRBJ2-2; D gene ambiguous. The CDR3 covers 13 residues. Trimming cost V 9 bases and J 4 bases, with 12 bases left between them. The germline CDR1 and CDR2 sequences are ENHRY and SYGVKD. This CDR3 is CAILPGPTGELFF. CDR3 sequence (DNA): TGTGCCATACTACCGGGCCCCACCGGGGAGCTGTTTTTT.